The following is a TCR beta chain sequence with its context. The repertoire was sequenced with immunoSEQ multiplex PCR; TCRdb's copy has only in-frame clones and lacks some. The table shows fewer than 65,000 clones, with approximately 93% occurring only once. These data belong to a study of T cell changes during pregnancy in multiple sclerosis. V shed 3 bases and J 0 bases; nucleotides not matched to a gene: 5. CDR1 and CDR2 (germline): LGHNA, YSLEER. There are 17 residues in the CDR3. Here the sequenced sample was peripheral blood, taken in the second trimester of pregnancy. The sequence was collected from a female donor with multiple sclerosis, enrolled in a pregnancy study. This rearrangement joins TRBV4-3 to TRBJ2-7; TRBD2 matches 13 bases. The chain's CDR3 is CASSQGTSGTLSYEQYF. DNA of the CDR3: TGCGCCAGCAGCCAGGGGACTAGCGGGACACTCTCCTACGAGCAGTACTTC.